This note documents a single T cell receptor (beta chain) sequence. The target antigen is unknown. The PCR employed 60 Vbeta primers together with 13 Jbeta primers. TCRdb's table, derived via immunoSEQ multiplex PCR, lists solely in-frame clones and lacks some. The sample contains 140,000 to 150,000 clones, about four fifths of which appear only once. The sample belongs to a study of cytomegalovirus exposure and HLA in healthy donors. Study conclusions and caveats: In vitro experiments confirmed that three CMV-associated chains were specific for CMV antigens. Most subjects had HLA-A and HLA-B alleles reportedly predicted accurately by TCR beta sequences.

CDR1 is SGHVS, CDR2 FQNEAQ, per germline. V lost 5 bases to trimming and J lost 0 bases, with 17 bases between them. The CDR3 is made up of 17 amino acids. Sequencing used PBMCs. V usage is TRBV7-8 and J usage is TRBJ2-1, with D possibly being TRBD2 (5 bases). The receptor comes from a man aged 35 to 55 in good health and CMV-seronegative. CDR3 sequence (DNA): TGTGCCAGCAGCCAATTTGGGAGAGGTAGCTCCTACAATGAGCAGTTCTTC. Its protein product is CASSQFGRGSSYNEQFF.